This TCR beta chain was observed in a study of OX40 agonist ivuxolimab in advanced cancers. Libraries were prepared by immunoSEQ multiplex PCR; TCRdb keeps only in-frame clonotypes and omits some of them. The table records tens of thousands of clones, about 88% of them present only once. This CDR3 is built from 15 residues. V lost 2 bases and J 4 bases, leaving 15 bases between the germline ends. Germline loops: CDR1 MNHEY, CDR2 SMNVEV (reference sequence). The specimen was CD4+ or CD8+ T cells sorted from blood, collected in a trial of the OX40 agonist ivuxolimab. The source is an adult with an advanced solid tumor such as melanoma, head and neck, liver or kidney cancer. The chain employs TRBV27 and TRBJ2-7, with D perhaps being TRBD1 or TRBD2 (5 bases each). The CDR3 DNA sequence: TGTGCCAGCAGTTTACTCTGGGGCCCGGGATACGAGCAGTACTTC. Translating it yields CASSLLWGPGYEQYF.